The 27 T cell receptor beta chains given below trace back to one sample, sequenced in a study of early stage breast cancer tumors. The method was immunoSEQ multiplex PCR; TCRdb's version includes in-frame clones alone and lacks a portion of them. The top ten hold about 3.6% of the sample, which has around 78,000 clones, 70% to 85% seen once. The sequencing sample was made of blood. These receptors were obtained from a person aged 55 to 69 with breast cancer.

The CDR3 reads CASSLRPAFTDTQYF. CDR3 sequence (DNA): TGCGCCAGCAGCTTGAGGCCAGCCTTCACAGATACGCAGTATTTT. This sequence joins TRBV5-1 and TRBJ2-3; D is uncertain. The CDR3 runs to 15 residues. The V gene's germline CDR1 is SGHRS and CDR2 YFSETQ. The V gene lost 1 base and the J gene lost 2 bases, with 11 bases spanning the gap.

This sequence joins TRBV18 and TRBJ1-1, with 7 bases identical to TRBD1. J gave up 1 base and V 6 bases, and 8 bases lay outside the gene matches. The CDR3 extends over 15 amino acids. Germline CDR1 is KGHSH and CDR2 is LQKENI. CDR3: CASSTGTARNTEAFF. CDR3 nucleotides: TGTGCCAGCTCCACGGGGACAGCAAGGAACACTGAAGCTTTCTTT.

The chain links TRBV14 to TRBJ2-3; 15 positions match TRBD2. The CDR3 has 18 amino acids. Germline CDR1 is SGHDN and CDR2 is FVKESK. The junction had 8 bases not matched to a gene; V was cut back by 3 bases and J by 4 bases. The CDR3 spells CASSHPGLAGGRADTQYF. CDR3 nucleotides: TGTGCCAGCAGCCATCCGGGACTAGCGGGAGGTCGCGCAGATACGCAGTATTTT.

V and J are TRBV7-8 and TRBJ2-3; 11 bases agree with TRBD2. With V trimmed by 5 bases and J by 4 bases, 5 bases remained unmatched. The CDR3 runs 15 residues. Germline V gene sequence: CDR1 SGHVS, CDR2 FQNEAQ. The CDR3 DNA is TGTGCCAGCAGCCTGAATAGCGGGAGGGCAGATACGCAGTATTTT. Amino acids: CASSLNSGRADTQYF.

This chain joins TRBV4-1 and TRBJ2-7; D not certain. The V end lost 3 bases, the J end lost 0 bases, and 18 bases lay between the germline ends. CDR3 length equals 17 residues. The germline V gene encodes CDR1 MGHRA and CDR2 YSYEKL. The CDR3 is CASSQTQLARSSYEQYF. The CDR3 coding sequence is TGCGCCAGCAGCCAGACTCAATTGGCCAGGAGCTCCTACGAGCAGTACTTC.

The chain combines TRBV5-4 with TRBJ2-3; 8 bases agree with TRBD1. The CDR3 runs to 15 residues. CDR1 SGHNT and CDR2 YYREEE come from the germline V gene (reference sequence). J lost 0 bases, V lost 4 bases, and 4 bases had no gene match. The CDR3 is CASSGRGPSTDTQYF. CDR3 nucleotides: TGTGCCAGCAGCGGCAGGGGGCCTAGCACAGATACGCAGTATTTT.

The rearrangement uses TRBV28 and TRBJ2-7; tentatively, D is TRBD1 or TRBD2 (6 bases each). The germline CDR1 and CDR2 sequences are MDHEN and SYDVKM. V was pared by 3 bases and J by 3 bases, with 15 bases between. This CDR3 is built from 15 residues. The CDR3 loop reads CASSLPVGGLYEQYF. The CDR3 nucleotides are TGTGCCAGCAGTTTGCCAGTCGGGGGCCTCTACGAGCAGTACTTC.

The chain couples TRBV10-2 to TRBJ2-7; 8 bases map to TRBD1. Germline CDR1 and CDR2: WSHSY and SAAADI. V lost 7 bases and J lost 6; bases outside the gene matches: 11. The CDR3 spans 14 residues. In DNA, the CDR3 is TGCGCCAGCAACCCTCGAGACAGGGGCATCGAGCAGTACTTC. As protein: CASNPRDRGIEQYF.

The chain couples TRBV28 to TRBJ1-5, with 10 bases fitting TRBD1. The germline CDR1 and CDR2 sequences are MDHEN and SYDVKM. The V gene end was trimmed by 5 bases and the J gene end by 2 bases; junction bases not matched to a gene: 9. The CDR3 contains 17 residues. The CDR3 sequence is CASSIILGTGGNQPQHF. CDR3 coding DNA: TGTGCCAGCAGTATCATCTTGGGGACAGGGGGCAATCAGCCCCAGCATTTT.

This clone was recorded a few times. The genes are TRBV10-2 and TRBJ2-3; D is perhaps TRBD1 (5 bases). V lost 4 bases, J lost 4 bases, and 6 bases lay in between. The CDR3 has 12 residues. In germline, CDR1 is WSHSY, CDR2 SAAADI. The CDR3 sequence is CASSAQADTQYF. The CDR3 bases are TGCGCCAGCAGTGCACAGGCAGATACGCAGTATTTT.

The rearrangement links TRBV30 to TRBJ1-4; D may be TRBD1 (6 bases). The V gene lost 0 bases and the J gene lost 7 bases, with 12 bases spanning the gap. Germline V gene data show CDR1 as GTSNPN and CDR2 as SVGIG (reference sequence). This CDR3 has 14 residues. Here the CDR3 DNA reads TGTGCCTGGAGTGTTGGACAGCCGGGTGAAAAACTGTTTTTT. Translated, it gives CAWSVGQPGEKLFF.

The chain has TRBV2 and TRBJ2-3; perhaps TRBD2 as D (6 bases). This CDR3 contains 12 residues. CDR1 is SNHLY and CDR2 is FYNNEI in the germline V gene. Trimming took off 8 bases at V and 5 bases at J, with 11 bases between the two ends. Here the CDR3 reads CASLEEGDTQYF. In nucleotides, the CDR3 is TGTGCCAGCCTCGAGGAGGGAGATACGCAGTATTTT.

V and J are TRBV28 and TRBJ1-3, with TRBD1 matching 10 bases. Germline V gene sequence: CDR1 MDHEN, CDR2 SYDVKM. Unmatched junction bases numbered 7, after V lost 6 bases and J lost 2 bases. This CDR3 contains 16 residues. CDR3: CASSYQTGGAGNTIYF. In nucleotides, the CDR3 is TGTGCCAGCAGCTACCAGACAGGGGGCGCTGGAAACACCATATATTTT.

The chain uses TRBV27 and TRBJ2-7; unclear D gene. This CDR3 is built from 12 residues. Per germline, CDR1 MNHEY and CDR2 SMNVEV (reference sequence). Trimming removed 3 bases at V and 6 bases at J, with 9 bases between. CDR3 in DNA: TGTGCCAGCAGTTTCAGGAACTCCGAGCAGTACTTC. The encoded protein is CASSFRNSEQYF.

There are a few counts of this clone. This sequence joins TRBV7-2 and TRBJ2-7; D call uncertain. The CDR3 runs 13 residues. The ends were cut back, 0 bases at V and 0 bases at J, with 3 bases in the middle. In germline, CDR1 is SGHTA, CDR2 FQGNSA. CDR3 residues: CASSLASSYEQYF. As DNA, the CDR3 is TGTGCCAGCAGCTTAGCTAGCTCCTACGAGCAGTACTTC. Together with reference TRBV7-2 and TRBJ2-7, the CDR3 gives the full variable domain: GAGVSQSPSNKVTEKGKDVELRCDPISGHTALYWYRQSLGQGLEFLIYFQGNSAPDKSGLPSDRFSAERTGGSVSTLTIQRTQQEDSAVYLCASSLASSYEQYFGPGTRLTVT.

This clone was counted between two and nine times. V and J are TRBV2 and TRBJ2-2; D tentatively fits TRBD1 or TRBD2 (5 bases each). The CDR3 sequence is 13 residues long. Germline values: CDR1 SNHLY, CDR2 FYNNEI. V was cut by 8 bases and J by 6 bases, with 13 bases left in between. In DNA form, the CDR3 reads TGTGCCAGCGGGGACCTCCCGTCCGGGGAGCTGTTTTTT. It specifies CASGDLPSGELFF.

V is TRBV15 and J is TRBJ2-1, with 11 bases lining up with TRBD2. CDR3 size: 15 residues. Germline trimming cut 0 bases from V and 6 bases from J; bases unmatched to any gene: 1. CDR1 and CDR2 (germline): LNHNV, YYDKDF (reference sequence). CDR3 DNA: TGTGCCACCAGCAGAGAGACTAGCGGGATCAATGAGCAGTTCTTC. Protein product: CATSRETSGINEQFF. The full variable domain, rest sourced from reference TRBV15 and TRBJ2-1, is DAMVIQNPRYQVTQFGKPVTLSCSQTLNHNVMYWYQQKSSQAPKLLFHYYDKDFNNEADTPDNFQSRRPNTSFCFLDIRSPGLGDTAMYLCATSRETSGINEQFFGPGTRLTVL.

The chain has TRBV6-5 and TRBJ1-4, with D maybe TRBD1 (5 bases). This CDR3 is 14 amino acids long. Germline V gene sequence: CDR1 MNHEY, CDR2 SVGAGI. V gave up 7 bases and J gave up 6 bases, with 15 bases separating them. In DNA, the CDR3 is TGTGCCAGCATGACGCCCTTGGGGGATGAAAAACTGTTTTTT. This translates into CASMTPLGDEKLFF.

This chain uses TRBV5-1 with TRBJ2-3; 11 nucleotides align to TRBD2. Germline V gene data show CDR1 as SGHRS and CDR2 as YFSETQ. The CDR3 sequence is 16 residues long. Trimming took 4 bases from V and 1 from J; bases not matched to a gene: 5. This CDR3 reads CASSPTTSGGTDTQYF. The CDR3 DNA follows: TGCGCCAGCAGCCCGACGACTAGCGGGGGCACAGATACGCAGTATTTT. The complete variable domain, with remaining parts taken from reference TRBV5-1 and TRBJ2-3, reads KAGVTQTPRYLIKTRGQQVTLSCSPISGHRSVSWYQQTPGQGLQFLFEYFSETQRNKGNFPGRFSGRQFSNSRSEMNVSTLELGDSALYLCASSPTTSGGTDTQYFGPGTRLTVL.

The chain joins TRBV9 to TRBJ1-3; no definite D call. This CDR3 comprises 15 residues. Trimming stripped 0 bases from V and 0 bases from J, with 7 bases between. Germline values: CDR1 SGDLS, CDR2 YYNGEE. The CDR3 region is CASSVVGFSGNTIYF. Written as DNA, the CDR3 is TGTGCCAGCAGCGTAGTCGGATTCTCTGGAAACACCATATATTTT.

The CDR3 sequence: CASSLDLNGELFF. Here the CDR3 DNA reads TGTGCCAGCAGCTTAGATCTAAACGGGGAGCTGTTTTTT. This chain links TRBV11-2 with TRBJ2-2; D is unresolved. Between the trimmed V and J ends, which lost 0 bases and 7 bases, there was a span of 6 bases. Germline CDR1 SGHAT, CDR2 FQNNGV. The CDR3 is made up of 13 amino acids.

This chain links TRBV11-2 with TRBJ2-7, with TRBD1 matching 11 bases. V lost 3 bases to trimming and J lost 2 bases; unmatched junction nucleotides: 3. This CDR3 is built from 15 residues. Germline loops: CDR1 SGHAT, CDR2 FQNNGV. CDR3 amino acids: CASSLGQGGTYEQYF. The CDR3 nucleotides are TGTGCCAGCAGCTTGGGACAGGGGGGAACCTACGAGCAGTACTTC.

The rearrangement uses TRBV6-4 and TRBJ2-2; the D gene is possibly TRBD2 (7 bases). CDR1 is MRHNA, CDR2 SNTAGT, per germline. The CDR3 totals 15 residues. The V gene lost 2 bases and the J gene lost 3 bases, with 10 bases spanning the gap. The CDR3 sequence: CASSDGEGDTGELFF. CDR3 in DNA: TGTGCCAGCAGTGACGGGGAGGGGGACACCGGGGAGCTGTTTTTT.

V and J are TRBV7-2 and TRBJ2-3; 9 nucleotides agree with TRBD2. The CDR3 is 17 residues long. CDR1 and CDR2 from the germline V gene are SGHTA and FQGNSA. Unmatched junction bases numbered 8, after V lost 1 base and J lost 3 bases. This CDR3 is CASSLGGAGGPTDTQYF. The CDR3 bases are TGTGCCAGCAGCTTAGGGGGAGCGGGAGGCCCTACAGATACGCAGTATTTT. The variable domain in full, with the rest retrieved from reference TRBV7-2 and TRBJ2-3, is GAGVSQSPSNKVTEKGKDVELRCDPISGHTALYWYRQSLGQGLEFLIYFQGNSAPDKSGLPSDRFSAERTGGSVSTLTIQRTQQEDSAVYLCASSLGGAGGPTDTQYFGPGTRLTVL.

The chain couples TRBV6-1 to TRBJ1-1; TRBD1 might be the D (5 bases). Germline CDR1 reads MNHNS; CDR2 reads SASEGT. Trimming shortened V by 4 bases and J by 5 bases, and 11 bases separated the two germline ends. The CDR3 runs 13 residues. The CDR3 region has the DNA TGTGCCAGCAGTGCCAGGGAGTGGACTGAAGCTTTCTTT. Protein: CASSAREWTEAFF.

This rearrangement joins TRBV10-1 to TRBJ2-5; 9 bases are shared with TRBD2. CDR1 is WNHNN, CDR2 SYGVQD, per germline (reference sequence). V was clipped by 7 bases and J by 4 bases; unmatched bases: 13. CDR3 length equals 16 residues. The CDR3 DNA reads TGCGCCAGCACAAGACTAGCGGAGACCCCAGGAGAGACCCAGTACTTC. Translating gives CASTRLAETPGETQYF.

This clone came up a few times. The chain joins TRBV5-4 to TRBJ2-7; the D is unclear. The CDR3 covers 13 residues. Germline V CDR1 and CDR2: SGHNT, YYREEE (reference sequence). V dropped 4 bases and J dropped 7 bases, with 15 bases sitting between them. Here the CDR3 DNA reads TGTGCCAGCAGCCTGGACGGAACCGTAGAGCAGTACTTC. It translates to CASSLDGTVEQYF.